This T cell receptor beta chain was sequenced in a study of shared clonotypes between healthy human individuals (dated by TCRdb to 2019 to 2021). About the full investigation: Two women and a few men aged 18 to 49 years were included in the cohort. Each donor's leukapheresis produced roughly between about 0.9 and 9.5 billion PBMCs. Per donor, three plates each were used for CD4 naive and CD4 memory, two for CD8 naive, and one for CD8 memory. The study deeply sequenced blood TCR repertoires of several healthy adults to estimate repertoire size and the extent of clonotype sharing between individuals. To increase sequencing depth and limit assay-specific biases, TCR repertoire library preparation and sequencing were carried out by different laboratories using diverse techniques. On the study overall, not on this receptor specifically: Compared with non-shared clonotypes, the clonotypes found in all four sorted-subset donors had higher generation probabilities. Sampling was restricted to blood, and TCR repertoires in tissue are likely to differ from TCR repertoires in blood. Because the study included a small number of donors, the genetic and exposure-history diversity represented was limited. Pairwise subsampling led to the expectation that sequencing depth would affect the degree of clonotype sharing among donors. Rarefaction of sorted-subset datasets indicated incomplete sequencing despite the large sequencing depth. Naive subsets generally had larger estimated clonotype richness than memory subsets did. Roughly 5.2% of naive CD4, approximately 3.7% of naive CD8, approximately 2% of memory CD4, and 0.35% to 0.5% of memory CD8 clonotypes were shared across a few donors.

The donors were healthy, HIV-negative adults who had no recently reported acute infections or vaccinations. Only Caucasian adults living in Nashville, Tennessee, USA were represented among the donors. CD4+ T cells were enriched by magnetic negative selection, after which naive cells were positively selected on CD45RA and the negative fraction was taken as the memory subset. After blood collection by leukapheresis, PBMCs were isolated using Ficoll-Histopaque density gradient centrifugation and then cryopreserved in the vapor phase of liquid nitrogen. Analytical flow cytometry was used to check the purity and quantity of each magnetically sorted T cell population. Genomic DNA was isolated from each sorted fraction and quantified by UV absorbance on a Nanodrop 2000c. Based on the germline V gene (reference sequence), the CDR1 and CDR2 sequences are MNHEY and SMNVEV. The CDR3 numbers 16 residues from cysteine through phenylalanine. Left in the record is the CDR3 DNA by itself, 48 bases read in frame from the first base. The junction shows trimming of 5 bases on V and 6 bases on J, plus 19 bases between the germline ends.

As concerns this clone: Which antigen it targets is not known. No base quality information exists; no much larger clone differs at one position.

Using the deep immunoSEQ assay, multiplex PCR amplified TCR CDR3 regions from genomic DNA. For each cell subset, the extracted genomic DNA was distributed evenly across all wells of several immunoSEQ 96-well plates, and each plate served as one replicate. Each replicate PCR for sorted subsets received about 220 ng genomic DNA, equal to roughly 30,000 T cell genomes. Purified libraries were quantified with a Qubit 3.0 fluorometer, sized on a Bioanalyzer 2100, and re-quantified with the KAPA Library Quantification kit. Every immunoSEQ 96-well plate was sequenced on a separate single-read 150-cycle Illumina NextSeq 550 flow cell. The paper's data handling went like this. Because only junctional sequences without quality scores were contained in the immunoSEQ output, filtering matching that applied to full-length reads could not be performed. To assign V/J genes and CDR3, sequences were annotated using PyIR, a Python wrapper for IgBLAST v1.9, with IMGT germline references. Reads were removed for weak V/J assignments (E-value above 1e-6), missing CDR3, stop codons, out-of-frame junctions, or ambiguous translated residues. V3J clonotypes were defined as sequences sharing an identical inferred V gene, J gene, and CDR3 amino acid sequence. To compute the percentage overlap between repertoires, the number of shared unique clonotypes was divided by the size of the smaller repertoire. RTK rarefaction, the Chao1 estimator, and Recon v2.1 estimates of unobserved clonotypes were used to assess repertoire richness. Generation probabilities for all TCRbeta clonotypes obtained by the gDNA method from a handful of donors were computed using OLGA. The clones in this table, taken by TCRdb from immuneACCESS, are in-frame only. Not every clone is retained; where verified, under half of the shortfall comes from an unresolved V gene, and the cause of the rest is unknown. Clone size and V and J calls were adopted from that table, with D and trimming inferred from the DNA. The table for this sample lists 2 million to 2.5 million clones; approximately 94% of them were counted only once. The ten most abundant clones make up approximately 0.13% of the sample.

The rearranged segments are TRBV27 and TRBJ2-2; the D segment could be TRBD2, given 5 matching bases. The sample was naive CD4+ T cells sorted from blood. Per the publication, the cell subset or site label means: CD45RA+ positively selected. The clonotype comes from a man aged 18 to 30 in good health. In nucleotide form, the sequence is TGTGCCAGCAGTCCCCGGACTCCAAAGTTATCCGGGGAGCTGTTTTTT. Its protein is CASSPRTPKLSGELFF.